One and the same sample provided the 30 T cell receptor beta chains below, sequenced in a study of T cell responses to AZD1222 COVID-19 vaccine. Produced via immunoSEQ multiplex PCR; TCRdb's table is partial and in-frame only. Among around 99,000 clones listed, about 88% were seen once. The specimen was peripheral blood, collected on day 0 of AZD1222 vaccination. The receptors stem from an adult in good health.

This chain joins TRBV11-1 and TRBJ1-1; D is undetermined. This CDR3 contains 16 residues. V dropped 1 base and J dropped 1 base, with 13 bases sitting between them. The germline V gene has CDR1 SGHAT and CDR2 FQDESV (reference sequence). This CDR3 is CASSLVGTSGNTEAFF. As DNA, the CDR3 is TGTGCCAGCAGCTTAGTGGGCACCTCGGGGAACACTGAAGCTTTCTTT.

The V and J genes are TRBV10-3 and TRBJ2-3; 10 bases agree with TRBD1. Germline loops: CDR1 ENHRY, CDR2 SYGVKD. The ends lost 0 bases at V and 5 bases at J; junction bases unmatched: 5. The CDR3 totals 16 residues. The CDR3 reads CAISESGQGREDTQYF. The CDR3 nucleotides are TGTGCCATCAGTGAGTCGGGACAGGGGCGTGAAGATACGCAGTATTTT.

This clone was seen just once. The chain carries TRBV18 and TRBJ1-1; no firm D call. Germline CDR1 is KGHSH and CDR2 is LQKENI. V was trimmed by 3 bases and J by 0 bases, leaving 8 bases between them. The CDR3 length is 14 residues. CDR3 in DNA: TGTGCCAGCTCACCCACGAGGGTGAACACTGAAGCTTTCTTT. Protein sequence: CASSPTRVNTEAFF.

V is TRBV11-2 and J is TRBJ1-1; TRBD1 agrees at 8 bases. The V gene end was trimmed by 5 bases and the J gene end by 6 bases; junction bases not matched to a gene: 8. Germline CDR1 and CDR2: SGHAT and FQNNGV. The CDR3 is 14 amino acids. CDR3 amino acids: CASSPRTGTAEAFF. Here the CDR3 DNA reads TGTGCCAGCAGCCCCAGGACAGGGACGGCTGAAGCTTTCTTT.

This chain uses TRBV24-1 with TRBJ2-1, with D perhaps TRBD1 (6 bases). V shed 4 bases and J shed 5 bases, with 26 bases lying between them. The CDR3 loop spans 19 amino acids. Germline V lookup: CDR1 KGHDR, CDR2 SFDVKD. This CDR3 is CATSDPQVGWGPGNNEQFF. For the CDR3, the DNA is TGTGCCACCAGTGACCCCCAGGTGGGGTGGGGGCCCGGAAACAATGAGCAGTTCTTC.

The J gene is TRBJ2-7, the V gene TRBV5-5; 7 nucleotides line up with TRBD1. Trimming took 2 bases from V and 3 from J; bases not matched to a gene: 8. Germline-derived CDR1 and CDR2 are SGHKS and YYEKEE (reference sequence). The CDR3 is 15 amino acids. The CDR3 loop reads CASSLAGTEIYEQYV. The CDR3 DNA reads as TGTGCCAGCAGCTTAGCCGGGACAGAGATCTACGAGCAGTACGTC.

V usage is TRBV5-8 and J usage is TRBJ1-6; TRBD1 aligns across 7 bases. CDR1 is SGHTS, CDR2 YDEGEE, per germline. The J segment lost 4 bases and the V segment lost 2 bases, leaving 3 bases of the junction unmatched. This CDR3 has 15 residues. For the CDR3, the DNA is TGTGCCAGCAGCTTCCCGGGACAGTATAATTCACCCCTCCACTTT. As protein: CASSFPGQYNSPLHF.

The DNA of the CDR3 is TGTGCCAGCAGTGTACGACTGGTCGCCTACGAGCAGTACTTC. Translating gives CASSVRLVAYEQYF. The V call is TRBV2, the J call TRBJ2-7; D is undetermined. V lost 4 bases, J lost 2 bases, and 12 bases lay in between. The CDR3 contains 14 residues. The V gene's germline CDR1 is SNHLY and CDR2 FYNNEI.

The rearrangement joins TRBV7-9 to TRBJ1-2, with a possible D match to TRBD1 (5 bases). CDR1 is SEHNR and CDR2 is FQNEAQ in the germline V gene (reference sequence). The CDR3 length is 15 residues. Trimming pared 6 bases from V and 1 base from J, leaving 15 bases between. The CDR3 region has the DNA TGTGCCAGCAGTCGGGGGACCAACCTTAACTATGGCTACACCTTC. Translated: CASSRGTNLNYGYTF. Based on the CDR3 plus reference TRBV7-9 and TRBJ1-2, the full variable domain is DTGVSQNPRHKITKRGQNVTFRCDPISEHNRLYWYRQTLGQGPEFLTYFQNEAQLEKSRLLSDRFSAERPKGSFSTLEIQRTEQGDSAMYLCASSRGTNLNYGYTFGSGTRLTVV.

This chain joins TRBV3-1 (or the pseudogene TRBV3-2) and TRBJ1-2; perhaps TRBD1 as D (6 bases). Germline values: CDR1 LGHDT, CDR2 YNNKEL (reference sequence). The CDR3 consists of 14 residues. The V end was cut by 0 bases, the J end by 3 bases, with 8 bases between. DNA for the CDR3: TGTGCCAGCAGCCAAGAAACAGGGTACTATGGCTACACCTTC. Its translation: CASSQETGYYGYTF.

The J gene is TRBJ2-3, the V gene TRBV10-3, with 9 bases lining up with TRBD2. J gave up 1 base and V 5 bases, and 7 bases lay outside the gene matches. This CDR3 has 16 amino acids. Germline CDR1 reads ENHRY; CDR2 reads SYGVKD. The CDR3 loop is CAISPAGGRGTDTQYF. CDR3 bases: TGTGCCATCAGTCCAGCGGGGGGCCGCGGCACAGATACGCAGTATTTT.

The V gene is TRBV7-8, the J gene TRBJ1-3, with a weak D call TRBD1 (5 bases). Between the trimmed V and J ends, which lost 5 bases and 0 bases, there was a span of 20 bases. CDR1 and CDR2 (germline): SGHVS, FQNEAQ. This CDR3 comprises 18 residues. CDR3 protein: CASSLSPGRSISGNTIYF. The DNA for the CDR3 is TGTGCCAGCAGCCTGTCACCGGGACGCTCAATCTCTGGAAACACCATATATTTT.

The chain links TRBV29-1 to TRBJ2-4; D is ambiguous. Germline values: CDR1 SQVTM, CDR2 ANQGSEA. The CDR3 totals 14 residues. Trimming cost V 6 bases and J 1 base, with 13 bases left between them. The CDR3 spells CSVKKDTAKNIQYF. The CDR3 DNA reads TGCAGCGTGAAAAAAGACACGGCCAAAAACATTCAGTACTTC.

The gene calls are TRBV4-1 and TRBJ2-3, with 11 bases identical to TRBD2. The V gene's germline CDR1 is MGHRA and CDR2 YSYEKL. This CDR3 has 17 amino acids. With V trimmed by 0 bases and J by 4 bases, 6 bases remained unmatched. CDR3 coding DNA: TGCGCCAGCAGCCAAGAAATAGCGGGGGGGCCCGCAGATACGCAGTATTTT. Its protein is CASSQEIAGGPADTQYF.

V is TRBV6-5 and J is TRBJ1-4; weak D call: TRBD1 (6 bases). CDR3 size: 15 residues. Germline V gives CDR1 MNHEY, CDR2 SVGAGI. The V end was cut by 4 bases, the J end by 4 bases, with 13 bases between. The CDR3 spells CASSSRTVSNEKLFF. The CDR3 region has the DNA TGTGCCAGCAGTTCCCGGACAGTGAGTAATGAAAAACTGTTTTTT.

Remarks on this clone: The junction differs from germline at one of its ends, possibly a read error. The rearrangement joins TRBV10-3 to TRBJ2-7, with 9 bases that match TRBD1. The CDR3 is 14 residues long. The germline gives CDR1 ENHRY, CDR2 SYGVKD. The CDR3 nucleotides are TGTGCCATCAGCCTCGGGACAGGGTCCTTCGAGCAGTACTTC. This encodes CAISLGTGSFEQYF.

This chain uses TRBV30 with TRBJ2-2, with D possibly being TRBD1 or TRBD2 (5 bases each). V was clipped by 3 bases and J by 7 bases, with 12 bases between them. Germline loops: CDR1 GTSNPN, CDR2 SVGIG (reference sequence). This CDR3 spans 13 amino acids. CDR3 loop: CAWRGVTGGELFF. The CDR3 DNA is TGTGCCTGGAGGGGGGTGACTGGCGGGGAGCTGTTTTTT.

The gene calls are TRBV7-7 and TRBJ2-1; 12 nucleotides align to TRBD2. Germline assignment: CDR1 SSHAT and CDR2 FNYEAQ (reference sequence). CDR3 length: 15 amino acids. The ends lost 5 bases at V and 6 bases at J; junction bases unmatched: 5. The DNA for the CDR3 is TGTGCCAGCAGCCTCGGACTAGCGGGACTCAATGAGCAGTTCTTC. Translated: CASSLGLAGLNEQFF.

The J gene is TRBJ2-5, the V gene TRBV27; weak D call: TRBD2 (7 bases). The CDR3 length is 14 residues. The V gene's germline CDR1 is MNHEY and CDR2 SMNVEV (reference sequence). Between the trimmed V and J ends, which lost 6 bases and 7 bases, there was a span of 18 bases. The CDR3 sequence is CASSPRTERGTQYF. The DNA of the CDR3 is TGTGCCAGCAGCCCGAGGACAGAGCGGGGGACCCAGTACTTC.

V is TRBV6-5 and J is TRBJ2-2, with D tentatively TRBD2 (5 bases). In germline, CDR1 is MNHEY, CDR2 SVGAGI. The CDR3 sequence is 12 residues long. The V end was cut by 8 bases, the J end by 8 bases, with 12 bases between. The CDR3 sequence is CASPRSGGELFF. The CDR3 DNA sequence: TGTGCCAGCCCCCGCTCGGGGGGGGAGCTGTTTTTT.

This chain links TRBV5-4 with TRBJ2-1; D gene uncertain. The CDR3 consists of 15 residues. Germline V lookup: CDR1 SGHNT, CDR2 YYREEE (reference sequence). Trimming took 1 base from V and 0 from J, leaving 8 bases between them. The CDR3, as DNA: TGTGCCAGCAGCTTGATCTTGAGCTCCTACAATGAGCAGTTCTTC. This translates into CASSLILSSYNEQFF.

This chain connects TRBV7-2 to TRBJ1-4; D gene uncertain. This CDR3 is 15 amino acids long. The V end was cut by 1 base, the J end by 0 bases, with 6 bases between. The V gene's germline CDR1 is SGHTA and CDR2 FQGNSA. The CDR3 DNA is TGTGCCAGCAGCTTAGTTTCTGCAACTAATGAAAAACTGTTTTTT. It yields the protein CASSLVSATNEKLFF.

The chain recombines TRBV20-1 with TRBJ2-1, with a weak D call TRBD2 (5 bases). V was cut by 5 bases and J by 9 bases, with 11 bases left in between. This CDR3 spans 11 amino acids. CDR1 is DFQATT, CDR2 SNEGSKA, per germline (reference sequence). CDR3 nucleotide sequence: TGCAGTGCTCTCGGACTTCCTGAGCAGTTCTTC. It is translated as CSALGLPEQFF.

The CDR3 DNA reads as TGTGCCTGGAGCGCGGGACTCAACTATGGCTACACCTTC. The encoded protein is CAWSAGLNYGYTF. The chain recombines TRBV30 with TRBJ1-2, with D tentatively TRBD1 (5 bases). The germline gives CDR1 GTSNPN, CDR2 SVGIG (reference sequence). The CDR3 is 13 residues long. V was pared by 3 bases and J by 2 bases, with 10 bases between.

This chain uses TRBV29-1 with TRBJ2-1; tentative D call: TRBD1 (5 bases). V was trimmed by 3 bases and J by 0 bases, leaving 9 bases between them. Germline CDR1 is SQVTM and CDR2 is ANQGSEA. This CDR3 is 14 amino acids long. The chain's CDR3 is CSVDRALSYNEQFF. The CDR3 bases are TGCAGCGTTGACAGGGCGCTCTCCTACAATGAGCAGTTCTTC.

The rearrangement links TRBV24-1 to TRBJ2-5; D is possibly TRBD1 or TRBD2 (5 bases each). Looked up from germline, CDR1 is KGHDR and CDR2 is SFDVKD. Trimming took 9 bases from V and 7 from J, leaving 14 bases between them. This CDR3 spans 12 amino acids. The CDR3 loop is CATLGESGTQYF. CDR3 in DNA: TGTGCCACCCTGGGGGAGTCGGGGACCCAGTACTTC.

This sequence joins TRBV5-6 and TRBJ1-2, with 8 bases aligning to TRBD1. The V gene's germline CDR1 is SGHDT and CDR2 YYEEEE. This CDR3 has 14 amino acids. Trimming cost V 4 bases and J 4 bases; bases outside gene matches: 6. The CDR3 nucleotides read TGTGCCAGCAGCCGCGGGACAGGACCCTATGGCTACACCTTC. Protein product: CASSRGTGPYGYTF.

This clone has more than one count but fewer than ten. This chain joins TRBV15 and TRBJ2-2; 7 bases are a match to TRBD1. This CDR3 spans 16 amino acids. J gave up 6 bases and V 4 bases, and 11 bases lay outside the gene matches. Looked up from germline, CDR1 is LNHNV and CDR2 is YYDKDF (reference sequence). In DNA, the CDR3 is TGTGCCACCAGCATCACCCACCTACAGGGGCCCGGGGAGCTGTTTTTT. It codes for CATSITHLQGPGELFF.

The chain combines TRBV28 with TRBJ1-2; D might be TRBD1 (6 bases). CDR3 length: 16 amino acids. The germline V and J ends were trimmed by 3 bases and 5 bases, with 19 bases remaining between them. Germline CDR1 and CDR2: MDHEN and SYDVKM. For the CDR3, the DNA is TGTGCCAGCAGTTTTGGCCATGGGGGGGCAGGATATGGCTACACCTTC. Protein sequence: CASSFGHGGAGYGYTF.

This rearrangement joins TRBV11-2 to TRBJ2-2; D is uncertain. Per the germline V gene, CDR1 is SGHAT and CDR2 is FQNNGV. This CDR3 spans 13 amino acids. V was trimmed by 7 bases and J by 6 bases, leaving 12 bases between them. As DNA, the CDR3 is TGTGCCAGCACCCAGTGGGGTGCCGGGGAGCTGTTTTTT. Translating it yields CASTQWGAGELFF. Variable domain in full (rest from reference TRBV11-2 and TRBJ2-2): EAGVAQSPRYKIIEKRQSVAFWCNPISGHATLYWYQQILGQGPKLLIQFQNNGVVDDSQLPKDRFSAERLKGVDSTLKIQPAKLEDSAVYLCASTQWGAGELFFGEGSRLTVL.